The rows below give T cell receptor beta chains drawn from one sample of a study of early T cells in non-severe SARS-CoV-2 infection. Each CDR3 protein gets one entry after TCRdb re-called the 5' RACE reads with MiXCR. The table includes 85,000 to 95,000 distinct CDR3 sequences, 15% to 20% detected once. Sequencing used whole blood, obtained at baseline. These receptors all come from an adult who was a healthcare worker with PCR-confirmed SARS-CoV-2 infection or an uninfected control (not recorded which). CDR3s include the opening cysteine and the closing phenylalanine or tryptophan. D genes are given only for firm matches. Expanded clones get a size class; other rows say once, few or many, or leave the size out.

V,D,size,J,CDR3,DNA
TRBV20-1,NA,few,TRBJ1-1,CSATTASEAFF,TGCAGTGCTACTACAGCTTCTGAAGCTTTCTTT
TRBV14,NA,NA,TRBJ2-1,CASREVGASYNEQFF,TGTGCCAGCCGCGAGGTCGGCGCTAGCTACAATGAGCAGTTCTTC
TRBV20-1,NA,few,TRBJ1-2,CSAQHDGYTF,TGCAGTGCTCAACATGATGGCTACACCTTC
TRBV11-2,NA,NA,TRBJ2-7,CASSLVREIYEQYF,TGTGCCAGCAGCTTAGTGAGGGAGATCTACGAGCAGTACTTC
TRBV11-2,NA,few,TRBJ1-1,CASSFNLMNTEAFF,TGTGCCAGCAGCTTCAATCTCATGAACACTGAAGCTTTCTTT
TRBV11-2,NA,NA,TRBJ2-1,CASSSVRGAYNEQFF,TGTGCCAGCAGCTCAGTACGGGGGGCGTACAATGAGCAGTTCTTC
TRBV27,NA,NA,TRBJ2-6,CASSLLGSGANVLTF,TGTGCCAGCAGTTTACTGGGATCTGGGGCCAACGTCCTGACTTTC
TRBV12-3/TRBV12-4,TRBD2,NA,TRBJ2-1,CASSPTSGSDEQFF,TGTGCCAGCAGCCCGACTAGCGGGAGTGATGAGCAGTTCTTC
TRBV4-1,NA,NA,TRBJ1-4,CASSRAPILEKLFF,TGCGCCAGCAGCCGAGCACCTATTCTAGAAAAACTGTTTTTT
TRBV20-1,TRBD2,many,TRBJ2-5,CSASSSGHLQETQYF,TGCAGTGCTAGTTCTAGCGGGCACCTCCAAGAGACCCAGTACTTC
TRBV20-1,NA,few,TRBJ2-1,CSAARENEQFF,TGCAGTGCTGCCCGGGAGAATGAGCAGTTCTTC
TRBV11-2,NA,NA,TRBJ2-3,CASSLDYVNTQYF,TGTGCCAGCAGCTTAGATTACGTGAATACGCAGTATTTT
TRBV20-1,NA,NA,TRBJ2-1,CSASHRNNEQFF,TGCAGTGCTAGCCACAGAAACAATGAGCAGTTCTTC
TRBV6-2/TRBV6-3,NA,NA,TRBJ2-7,CASAPGLDFSEQYF,TGTGCCAGCGCACCGGGACTCGATTTTTCCGAGCAGTACTTC
TRBV3-1,TRBD2,many,TRBJ2-1,CASSGGTSGYNEQFF,TGTGCCAGCAGCGGGGGGACTAGCGGTTACAATGAGCAGTTCTTC
TRBV9,TRBD2,medium-sized,TRBJ2-1,CASSARLAGSNEQFF,TGTGCCAGCAGCGCAAGACTAGCGGGATCTAATGAGCAGTTCTTC
TRBV19,NA,NA,TRBJ2-7,CASSPGSGPYEQYF,TGTGCCAGTAGTCCAGGTAGCGGCCCATACGAGCAGTACTTC
TRBV20-1,NA,few,TRBJ2-3,CSARDQSPGDTQYF,TGCAGTGCTAGAGATCAATCCCCAGGAGATACGCAGTATTTT
TRBV3-1,NA,NA,TRBJ1-2,CASSPGSGYTF,TGTGCCAGCAGCCCGGGGAGCGGCTACACCTTC
TRBV6-2/TRBV6-3,NA,many,TRBJ1-1,CASSYGAGEEAFF,TGTGCCAGCAGTTACGGGGCAGGCGAGGAAGCTTTCTTT
TRBV11-2,TRBD1,few,TRBJ2-7,CASSQQGVYEQYF,TGTGCCAGCAGCCAGCAGGGGGTTTACGAGCAGTACTTC
TRBV6-6,NA,NA,TRBJ2-2,CASSYRADTGELFF,TGTGCCAGCAGTTACAGGGCTGACACCGGGGAGCTGTTTTTT
TRBV3-1,NA,NA,TRBJ2-1,CASSQPHGNEQFF,TGTGCCAGCAGCCAACCCCACGGCAATGAGCAGTTCTTC
TRBV3-1,TRBD1,few,TRBJ1-1,CASSRTGLSTEAFF,TGTGCCAGCAGCCGGACAGGGTTGTCAACTGAAGCTTTCTTT
TRBV20-1,NA,NA,TRBJ2-7,CSPKSGHEQYF,TGCAGTCCGAAGTCAGGGCACGAGCAGTACTTC
TRBV19,TRBD1,many,TRBJ1-2,CASSRQGEGYTF,TGTGCCAGTAGCCGACAGGGCGAAGGCTACACCTTC
TRBV30,TRBD1,many,TRBJ1-1,CAWRDRGFQNTEAFF,TGTGCCTGGCGGGACAGGGGATTCCAGAACACTGAAGCTTTCTTT
TRBV7-6,TRBD2,few,TRBJ2-3,CASSPGTSPTDTQYF,TGTGCCAGCAGCCCCGGGACTAGCCCCACCGATACGCAGTATTTT
TRBV7-8,TRBD2,NA,TRBJ2-1,CASSFFQGAGKREQFF,TGTGCCAGCAGCTTCTTTCAGGGAGCGGGGAAAAGGGAGCAGTTCTTC
TRBV27,TRBD1,NA,TRBJ2-4,CASSGQGGIQYF,TGTGCCAGCAGTGGACAGGGAGGCATTCAGTACTTC
TRBV24-1,NA,NA,TRBJ1-5,CATSDRTAAGNQPQHF,TGTGCCACCAGTGACAGAACCGCTGCAGGGAATCAGCCCCAGCATTTT
TRBV11-2,NA,many,TRBJ2-1,CASSPGPYNEQFF,TGTGCCAGCAGCCCAGGACCTTACAATGAGCAGTTCTTC